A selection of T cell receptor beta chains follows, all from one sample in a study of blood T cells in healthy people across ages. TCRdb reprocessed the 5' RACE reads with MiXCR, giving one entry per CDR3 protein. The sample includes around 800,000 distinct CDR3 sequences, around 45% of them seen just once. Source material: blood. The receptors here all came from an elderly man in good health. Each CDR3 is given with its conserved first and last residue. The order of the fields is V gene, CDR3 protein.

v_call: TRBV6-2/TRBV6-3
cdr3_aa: CASSYTQPQGGGQFF

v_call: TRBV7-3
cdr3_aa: CASSSPTSGTADTQYF

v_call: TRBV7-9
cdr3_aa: CASSITGTSGASYNEQFF

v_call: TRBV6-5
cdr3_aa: CASRSQGLNTEAFF

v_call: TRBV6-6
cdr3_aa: CASSYSNVVPTPTQYF

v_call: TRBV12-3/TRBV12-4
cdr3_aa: CASSPSQRAEAFF

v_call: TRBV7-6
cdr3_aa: CASSFGTGVRNEQFF

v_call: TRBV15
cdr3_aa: CATSRGSLRRFSYNEQFF

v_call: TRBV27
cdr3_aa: CASSSPTSPTETQYF

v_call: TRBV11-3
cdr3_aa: CASSSGGGRNEQFF

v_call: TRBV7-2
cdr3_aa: CASSSRTSGGTDTQYF

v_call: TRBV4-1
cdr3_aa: CASSQGPVANYGYTF

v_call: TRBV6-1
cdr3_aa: CASRTLLAGQETQYF

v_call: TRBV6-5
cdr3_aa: CASSYDRRRAKNIQYF

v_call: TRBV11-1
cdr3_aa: CASSLVQGSGETQYF

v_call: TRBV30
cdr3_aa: CAWDRWEAGANVLTF

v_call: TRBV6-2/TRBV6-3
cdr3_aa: CASTPGWDISQETQYF

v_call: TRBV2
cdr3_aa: CASSEAGYRYEQYF

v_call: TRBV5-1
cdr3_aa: CASSGGQGGTDTQYF

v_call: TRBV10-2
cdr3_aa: CASKQGADEQYF

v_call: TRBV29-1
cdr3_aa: CSVTGNSYNEQFF

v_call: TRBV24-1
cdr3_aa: CATTTSGRPDTQYF

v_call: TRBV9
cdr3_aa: CASSYQGGEQYF

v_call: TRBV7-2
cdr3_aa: CTSSSPNRGLVGYTF

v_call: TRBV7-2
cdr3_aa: CASSPRLAGGSEQYF

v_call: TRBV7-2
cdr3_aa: CASSARDRGRDEQYF

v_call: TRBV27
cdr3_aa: CASSFLADGNQPQHF

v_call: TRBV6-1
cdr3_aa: CASSEDIRSYEQYF

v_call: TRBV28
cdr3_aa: CASWKGANSYNEQFF

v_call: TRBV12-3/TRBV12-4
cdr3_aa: CASKTGSEAFF

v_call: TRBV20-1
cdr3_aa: CSAQTSGSNYEQYF

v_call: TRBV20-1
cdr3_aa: CSARDLAGEDTQYF

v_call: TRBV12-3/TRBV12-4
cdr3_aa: CASSLVTDEQYF

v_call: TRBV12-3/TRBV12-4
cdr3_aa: CASSLGGGAQETQYF

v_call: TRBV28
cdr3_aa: CASSPFYVSGSYEQYF

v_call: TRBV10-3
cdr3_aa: CAISELGGSGDTQYF

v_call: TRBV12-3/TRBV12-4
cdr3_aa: CASSFGGQGASGYTF

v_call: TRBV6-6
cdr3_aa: CAGQAGWDTGELFF

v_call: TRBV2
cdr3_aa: CASSESDSPRGEKLFF

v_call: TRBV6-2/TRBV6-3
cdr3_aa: CASSLSAGRSYEQYF

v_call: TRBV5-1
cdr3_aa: CASSLDGNSNYGYTF

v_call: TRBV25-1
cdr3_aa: CATLDPLGPETQYF

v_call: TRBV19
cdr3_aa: CASRRGGGNEQFF

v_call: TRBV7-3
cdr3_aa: CASSPNARNEQFF

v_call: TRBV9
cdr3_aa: CASSVAPTGVYEQYF

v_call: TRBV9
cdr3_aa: CASSVDWKNIQYF